This T cell receptor (beta chain) was profiled in a study of blood T cells in healthy people across ages. V shed 5 bases, J shed 8 bases, and the junction held 10 bases outside the gene matches. The CDR3 has 14 residues. CDR1 SGHTA and CDR2 FQGNSA come from the germline V gene. Whole-study results and caveats: Older age went with lower TCR beta diversity per million T cells, in a roughly linear way. PBMC samples, being unsorted, prevented any conclusive comparison of naive and antigen-experienced cells.

Next came a second PCR, run for roughly 7 to 12 cycles, which used a sample-barcoded 5' primer along with a J-beta primer mix. The template-switch adaptor was a 5' adaptor with 12 random nucleotides. It tagged each cDNA molecule. TCRdb itself ran the 5' RACE reads through MiXCR, one entry per CDR3 protein. The table has roughly 1.9 million distinct CDR3 sequences, about two fifths seen once. This clonotype was counted between two and nine times. Its cognate antigen is unknown. The J gene is TRBJ1-2, the V gene TRBV7-2; 8 nucleotides align to TRBD1. The receptor was derived from a human donor in good health. Input material: blood. The CDR3 bases are TGTGCCAGCAGCCCAGGGGGCATAGTTGGGGGCTACACCTTC. Residues: CASSPGGIVGGYTF.